The 13 T cell receptor beta chains presented below share a single source sample, sequenced in a study of beta chain features in type 1 diabetes. Expressed TCRB transcripts were sequenced, since all the RNA that had been isolated was reverse transcribed. Sequencing used immunoSEQ multiplex PCR; TCRdb keeps in-frame clones, though not all of them. This table holds about 330,000 clones, 9.5% to 11% found once. The sequencing sample was made of naive CD4+ T cells from blood. The receptors were sampled from a woman aged 25 to 45 in good health.

This chain uses TRBV5-4 with TRBJ2-3, with a possible D match to TRBD2 (6 bases). Between the trimmed V and J ends, which lost 5 bases and 2 bases, there was a span of 12 bases. Per the germline V gene, CDR1 is SGHNT and CDR2 is YYREEE (reference sequence). The CDR3 is made up of 14 amino acids. This chain's CDR3 is CASRPGTPTDTQYF. CDR3 coding DNA: TGTGCCAGCAGGCCCGGGACTCCCACAGATACGCAGTATTTT.

The sample holds a few counts of this clone. This rearrangement joins TRBV5-5 to TRBJ2-7; TRBD2 matches 7 bases. Germline V gene data show CDR1 as SGHKS and CDR2 as YYEKEE (reference sequence). The CDR3 is 14 amino acids. The V gene end was trimmed by 0 bases and the J gene end by 4 bases; junction bases not matched to a gene: 4. DNA of the CDR3: TGTGCCAGCAGCTTGGCCCCTAGCGGTTACGAGCAGTACTTC. Amino acids: CASSLAPSGYEQYF.

This clone was seen a handful of times. This chain connects TRBV7-2 to TRBJ2-4, with a tentative D call TRBD1 (6 bases). CDR3 length: 15 residues. CDR1 and CDR2 from the germline V gene are SGHTA and FQGNSA. The V end lost 5 bases, the J end lost 0 bases, and 11 bases lay between the germline ends. The CDR3 loop reads CASSPRQVAKNIQYF. Written as DNA, the CDR3 is TGTGCCAGCAGCCCGCGACAGGTAGCCAAAAACATTCAGTACTTC.

The chain uses TRBV4-3 and TRBJ2-7; a weak D match, TRBD2 (6 bases). This CDR3 contains 17 residues. The V end lost 0 bases, the J end lost 4 bases, and 19 bases lay between the germline ends. Germline values: CDR1 LGHNA, CDR2 YSLEER. CDR3 in DNA: TGCGCCAGCAGCCAAGATTGGAGGGCCCCGACAGATTACGAGCAGTACTTC. Encoded protein: CASSQDWRAPTDYEQYF.

The CDR3 sequence is CASSQEGWDRAPNEQFF. CDR3 coding DNA: TGCGCCAGCAGCCAAGAAGGTTGGGACAGGGCCCCCAATGAGCAGTTCTTC. The chain carries TRBV4-3 and TRBJ2-1; 9 bases agree with TRBD1. CDR3 size: 17 residues. After removal of 0 bases from V and 6 bases from J, the junction contained 9 bases not matched to a gene. Per the germline V gene, CDR1 is LGHNA and CDR2 is YSLEER.

The chain recombines TRBV18 with TRBJ1-5; a possible D gene is TRBD1 (5 bases). Trimming stripped 0 bases from V and 1 base from J, with 10 bases between. This CDR3 is 16 amino acids long. Germline lookup yields CDR1 KGHSH and CDR2 LQKENI. CDR3 sequence reads: CASSPPGGTSNQPQHF. The CDR3 DNA is TGTGCCAGCTCACCACCGGGGGGAACAAGCAATCAGCCCCAGCATTTT.

The chain recombines TRBV4-2 with TRBJ1-2; TRBD1 matches 9 bases. CDR1 and CDR2 (germline): LGHNA, YNFKEQ. There are 15 residues in the CDR3. Trimming cost V 3 bases and J 6 bases; bases outside gene matches: 8. CDR3 amino acids: CASSHWDRAFDGYTF. In DNA form, the CDR3 reads TGTGCCAGCAGCCATTGGGACAGGGCTTTCGATGGCTACACCTTC.

The chain joins TRBV18 to TRBJ2-4; TRBD2 matches at 11 bases. The germline V gene has CDR1 KGHSH and CDR2 LQKENI. V lost 4 bases to trimming and J lost 2 bases; unmatched junction nucleotides: 4. The CDR3 length is 16 residues. The CDR3 protein is CASSLTSGTTKNIQYF. CDR3 nucleotide sequence: TGTGCCAGCTCACTGACTAGCGGGACGACCAAAAACATTCAGTACTTC.

A few counts support this clone. J is TRBJ2-5 and V is TRBV14; unclear D gene. The CDR3 is 12 amino acids. Trimming shortened V by 4 bases and J by 5 bases, and 8 bases separated the two germline ends. Looked up from germline, CDR1 is SGHDN and CDR2 is FVKESK. CDR3 protein: CASSLQRETQYF. Written as DNA, the CDR3 is TGTGCCAGCAGCCTTCAACGGGAGACCCAGTACTTC. The full variable domain, its missing parts supplied by reference TRBV14 and TRBJ2-5, is EAGVTQFPSHSVIEKGQTVTLRCDPISGHDNLYWYRRVMGKEIKFLLHFVKESKQDESGMPNNRFLAERTGGTYSTLKVQPAELEDSGVYFCASSLQRETQYFGPGTRLLVL.

The rearrangement joins TRBV18 to TRBJ2-1; D ambiguous. This CDR3 contains 12 residues. Between the trimmed V and J ends, which lost 3 bases and 7 bases, there was a span of 7 bases. The germline V gene encodes CDR1 KGHSH and CDR2 LQKENI. CDR3 in DNA: TGTGCCAGCTCACCCGCGACAAATGAGCAGTTCTTC. It translates to CASSPATNEQFF.

Points on this clone: Other DNA sequences in the same sample also yield this CDR3. The chain employs TRBV28 and TRBJ2-7; 11 bases agree with TRBD2. CDR3 size: 15 residues. CDR1 and CDR2 from the germline V gene are MDHEN and SYDVKM. Trimming at V came to 5 bases and at J to 0 bases, leaving 3 bases not matched to a gene. CDR3: CASSLAGGSSYEQYF. The CDR3, as DNA: TGTGCCAGCAGTCTAGCGGGAGGAAGCTCCTACGAGCAGTACTTC.

This clone occurred a few times. This chain connects TRBV7-2 to TRBJ2-7, with 12 positions matching TRBD1. Germline V CDR1 and CDR2: SGHTA, FQGNSA. The V and J ends lost 5 bases and 4 bases, in that order; junction bases with no gene match: 6. This CDR3 region has 15 residues. CDR3 bases: TGTGCCAGCAGCACCCGGGACAGGGGGCGTTACGAGCAGTACTTC. Encoded protein: CASSTRDRGRYEQYF.

The V and J genes are TRBV7-8 and TRBJ2-5; 12 bases align to TRBD2. The CDR3 extends over 16 amino acids. The germline CDR1 and CDR2 sequences are SGHVS and FQNEAQ. V gave up 8 bases and J gave up 4 bases; unmatched junction bases: 11. Written as DNA, the CDR3 is TGTGCCAGCCGCCCAACCCCACTAGCGGGAGGAGAGACCCAGTACTTC. Translation gives CASRPTPLAGGETQYF.